These 11 T cell receptor beta chains share one sample of origin, sequenced in a study of T cell repertoires in cytomegalovirus infection. MiXCR, applied by TCRdb to the reads, yields one record per CDR3 protein. The sample includes more than 150,000 distinct CDR3 sequences, roughly 20% seen only once; the top ten take around 3.2%. Sequenced input: PBMCs. The receptors derive from a human donor in good health (CMV status not recorded). Some clones in this sample may be carry-over from other donors' samples.

This clonotype was observed at least ten times. J is TRBJ1-1 and V is TRBV7-2, with 8 bases that match TRBD1. This CDR3 has 14 residues. The V segment lost 2 bases and the J segment 4 bases; nucleotides outside the gene matches: 3. Germline CDR1 is SGHTA and CDR2 is FQGNSA. CDR3: CASSLKTGGTEAFF. In DNA, the CDR3 is TGTGCCAGCAGCTTAAAAACAGGGGGCACTGAAGCTTTCTTT.

The chain links TRBV19 to TRBJ2-2, with TRBD2 matching 7 bases. Germline lookup yields CDR1 LNHDA and CDR2 SQIVND (reference sequence). Trimming removed 1 base from V and 4 bases from J; junction bases left unmatched: 3. CDR3 length equals 15 residues. CDR3 amino acids: CASSIAGGSTGELFF. The CDR3 DNA follows: TGTGCCAGTAGTATAGCGGGGGGATCCACCGGGGAGCTGTTTTTT.

Only a few counts were recorded for this clonotype. V and J are TRBV6-5 and TRBJ1-5, with 7 nucleotides matching TRBD1. The ends lost 8 bases at V and 5 bases at J; junction bases unmatched: 12. The CDR3 is 15 amino acids. Looked up from germline, CDR1 is MNHEY and CDR2 is SVGAGI. The CDR3 DNA sequence: TGTGCCAGCCGCGAAGGGGCAGGGGGGCATCAGCCCCAGCATTTT. This translates into CASREGAGGHQPQHF.

This clonotype was observed a few times. V and J are TRBV5-5 and TRBJ2-4, with a tentative D call TRBD2 (6 bases). The CDR3 consists of 19 residues. The germline V gene has CDR1 SGHKS and CDR2 YYEKEE (reference sequence). V shed 4 bases and J shed 3 bases, with 26 bases lying between them. CDR3: CASSPITVMEGNGKNIQYF. The CDR3 DNA reads as TGTGCCAGCAGCCCGATTACCGTGATGGAGGGGAATGGCAAAAACATTCAGTACTTC.

This clonotype has a count of ten or more. The chain carries TRBV20-1 and TRBJ2-3, with 13 bases that match TRBD2. The CDR3 covers 15 residues. V was pared by 5 bases and J by 7 bases, with 9 bases of the junction left unmatched. Germline V lookup: CDR1 DFQATT, CDR2 SNEGSKA (reference sequence). CDR3 DNA sequence: TGCAGTGCTCCTCGGACTAGCGGGAGTGCGAATACGCAGTATTTT. Its translation: CSAPRTSGSANTQYF.

This chain links TRBV29-1 with TRBJ1-5, with no clear D. The CDR3 covers 13 residues. Germline lookup yields CDR1 SQVTM and CDR2 ANQGSEA. Trimming stripped 4 bases from V and 6 bases from J, with 13 bases between. CDR3 sequence (DNA): TGCAGCGTTGGCAAGGGCGCCAGTCAGCCCCAGCATTTT. Translation: CSVGKGASQPQHF.

This clonotype appeared a few times. This chain links TRBV7-9 with TRBJ2-7, with a tentative D call TRBD2 (5 bases). The V end lost 3 bases, the J end lost 7 bases, and 13 bases lay between the germline ends. This CDR3 spans 13 amino acids. CDR1 and CDR2 from the germline V gene are SEHNR and FQNEAQ (reference sequence). The CDR3 DNA is TGTGCCAGCAGCTTCGATGCGGAGGCGGAGCAGTACTTC. It encodes CASSFDAEAEQYF.

This clonotype was seen repeatedly, ten times or more. Here the CDR3 reads CASSQGQNEKLFF. The CDR3 DNA reads TGTGCCAGCAGTCAAGGGCAGAATGAAAAACTGTTTTTT. V is TRBV7-2 and J is TRBJ1-4; no reliable D call. The CDR3 is 13 amino acids. Deletions cut 6 bases from V and 5 bases from J, with 10 bases between. The germline V gene has CDR1 SGHTA and CDR2 FQGNSA.

This clonotype was detected ten times or more. The CDR3 region is CSAGGAGSKFNEQFF. CDR3 coding DNA: TGCAGTGCCGGTGGGGCCGGGAGTAAATTCAATGAGCAGTTCTTC. The gene calls are TRBV20-1 and TRBJ2-1; maybe TRBD2 (6 bases). Trimming left V 6 bases short and J 6 bases short, with 21 bases between. Per the germline V gene, CDR1 is DFQATT and CDR2 is SNEGSKA (reference sequence). This CDR3 spans 15 amino acids.

The chain is built from TRBV9 and TRBJ1-2, with a tentative D call TRBD1 (5 bases). The germline CDR1 and CDR2 sequences are SGDLS and YYNGEE. Trimming stripped 2 bases from V and 7 bases from J, with 12 bases between. The CDR3 covers 13 residues. The DNA for the CDR3 is TGTGCCAGCAGCGTCCCCGACGGGGGTGGCTACACCTTC. This codes for CASSVPDGGGYTF.

This clonotype was detected many times. V usage is TRBV12-3 or TRBV12-4 and J usage is TRBJ2-6; 9 nucleotides align to TRBD1. V lost 3 bases to trimming and J lost 2 bases; unmatched junction nucleotides: 2. The CDR3 length is 16 residues. Here the CDR3 reads CASSFGDRAGANVLTF. The DNA for the CDR3 is TGTGCCAGCAGTTTCGGGGACAGGGCTGGGGCCAACGTCCTGACTTTC.